A single sample gave rise to the 30 T cell receptor beta chains below, sequenced in a study of shared clonotypes between healthy human individuals. Sequenced by immunoSEQ multiplex PCR; TCRdb stores in-frame clones only, minus some. The profile shows 1.6 million or so clones, approximately 98.5% of them singletons. Sample: naive CD4+ T cells sorted from blood. Subset defined: CD45RA+ positively selected. The receptors originated from a man aged 25 to 45 in good health.

The chain joins TRBV2 to TRBJ2-3; D is uncertain. V was pared by 5 bases and J by 2 bases, with 14 bases between. CDR1 and CDR2 (germline): SNHLY, FYNNEI. The CDR3 runs to 15 residues. The CDR3 spells CASSKNWEPTDTQYF. CDR3 DNA sequence: TGTGCCAGCAGTAAAAACTGGGAACCCACAGATACGCAGTATTTT.

The chain has TRBV7-9 and TRBJ2-7; 9 nucleotides agree with TRBD1. J was trimmed by 0 bases and V by 5 bases; bases with no gene match: 5. The germline V gene has CDR1 SEHNR and CDR2 FQNEAQ (reference sequence). The CDR3 is 15 amino acids. In nucleotides, the CDR3 is TGTGCCAGCAGCGATCGGGACAGGGTCTCCTACGAGCAGTACTTC. Translated, it gives CASSDRDRVSYEQYF.

This rearrangement joins TRBV7-9 to TRBJ2-3, with 14 bases aligning to TRBD2. From germline, CDR1 is SEHNR and CDR2 FQNEAQ (reference sequence). V shed 4 bases, J shed 0 bases, and the junction held 6 bases outside the gene matches. This CDR3 has 18 amino acids. CDR3 sequence reads: CASSSGTSGSPSTDTQYF. CDR3 DNA: TGTGCCAGCAGCTCCGGGACTAGCGGGAGTCCCAGCACAGATACGCAGTATTTT.

V is TRBV7-9 and J is TRBJ2-1; TRBD2 aligns across 7 bases. CDR1 and CDR2 from the germline V gene are SEHNR and FQNEAQ (reference sequence). This CDR3 has 16 amino acids. Losses at the gene ends were 5 bases for V and 0 bases for J; bases not matched to a gene: 7. The DNA for the CDR3 is TGTGCCAGCAGCCCCAGAGGCGGGAGCTCCTACAATGAGCAGTTCTTC. Translating gives CASSPRGGSSYNEQFF.

This sequence joins TRBV5-1 and TRBJ1-3, with a tentative D call TRBD1 (5 bases). Germline V lookup: CDR1 SGHRS, CDR2 YFSETQ. V gave up 4 bases and J gave up 4 bases, with 9 bases separating them. The CDR3 extends over 13 amino acids. The chain's CDR3 is CASSPGRGNTIYF. The CDR3 DNA sequence: TGCGCCAGCAGCCCGGGACGGGGAAACACCATATATTTT.

The chain uses TRBV27 and TRBJ2-2; D is possibly TRBD1 (5 bases). V gave up 7 bases and J gave up 4 bases, with 13 bases separating them. The CDR3 has 14 residues. Per germline, CDR1 MNHEY and CDR2 SMNVEV (reference sequence). CDR3 loop: CASTVNRITGELFF. CDR3 DNA sequence: TGTGCCAGCACAGTCAACAGGATCACCGGGGAGCTGTTTTTT.

The chain employs TRBV18 and TRBJ1-1, with D uncertain. The V gene lost 1 base and the J gene lost 6 bases, with 15 bases spanning the gap. From germline, CDR1 is KGHSH and CDR2 LQKENI. This CDR3 region has 15 residues. Here the CDR3 reads CASSPRDILGAEAFF. The DNA of the CDR3 is TGTGCCAGCTCACCACGAGATATACTCGGGGCTGAAGCTTTCTTT. The full variable domain, in which reference TRBV18 and TRBJ1-1 provide the parts outside the CDR3, is NAGVMQNPRHLVRRRGQEARLRCSPMKGHSHVYWYRQLPEEGLKFMVYLQKENIIDESGMPKERFSAEFPKEGPSILRIQQVVRGDSAAYFCASSPRDILGAEAFFGQGTRLTVV.

The CDR3 region has the DNA TGTGCCATCAGTGTTCATGAGGGACAGGGGTCTGGGGCCAACGTCCTGACTTTC. It specifies CAISVHEGQGSGANVLTF. V and J are TRBV10-3 and TRBJ2-6, with 10 bases matching TRBD1. Looked up from germline, CDR1 is ENHRY and CDR2 is SYGVKD. The CDR3 spans 18 residues. Unmatched junction bases numbered 7, after V lost 4 bases and J lost 1 base.

Notes on this clone: The sample holds other DNA sequences that translate to the same CDR3. The V gene is TRBV18, the J gene TRBJ2-5; D is uncertain. Germline CDR1 and CDR2: KGHSH and LQKENI. The V end was cut by 0 bases, the J end by 2 bases, with 7 bases between. CDR3 length: 14 amino acids. CDR3 in DNA: TGTGCCAGCTCACCACCCTCGCGGCAAGAGACCCAGTACTTC. Protein product: CASSPPSRQETQYF.

The rearrangement links TRBV7-8 to TRBJ2-7, with TRBD2 identical over 16 bases. Germline V lookup: CDR1 SGHVS, CDR2 FQNEAQ. V gave up 0 bases and J gave up 2 bases; unmatched junction bases: 1. The CDR3 runs to 17 residues. CDR3 in amino acids: CASSLAGTSGRAYEQYF. Written as DNA, the CDR3 is TGTGCCAGCAGCTTAGCGGGGACTAGCGGGAGGGCCTACGAGCAGTACTTC.

The rearrangement joins TRBV5-4 to TRBJ2-1; D possibly uses TRBD1 or TRBD2 (5 bases each). Germline V gene sequence: CDR1 SGHNT, CDR2 YYREEE (reference sequence). The CDR3 has 14 residues. V lost 6 bases and J lost 4, with 14 bases in between. The CDR3 region is CASNPLGDYNEQFF. CDR3 sequence (DNA): TGTGCCAGCAACCCGCTGGGGGATTACAATGAGCAGTTCTTC.

The gene calls are TRBV5-6 and TRBJ2-3; 8 bases align to TRBD2. Germline CDR1 is SGHDT and CDR2 is YYEEEE. The CDR3 runs to 15 residues. The V and J ends lost 0 bases and 2 bases, in that order; junction bases with no gene match: 2. The CDR3 DNA sequence: TGTGCCAGCAGCTTGGCGGGAGGGTACACAGATACGCAGTATTTT. This encodes CASSLAGGYTDTQYF.

The rearrangement links TRBV9 to TRBJ2-5, with D possibly TRBD2 on 6 matching bases. CDR3 length: 14 amino acids. With 0 bases removed from V and 5 bases from J, the gap between germline ends came to 11 bases. CDR1 is SGDLS, CDR2 YYNGEE, per germline. The CDR3 protein is CASSVAGSMETQYF. For the CDR3, the DNA is TGTGCCAGCAGCGTAGCCGGGAGTATGGAGACCCAGTACTTC.

Details on this clone: The sample carries other DNA sequences with the same CDR3. The V call is TRBV5-1, the J call TRBJ1-5, with no clear D. V was clipped by 0 bases and J by 4 bases, with 11 bases between them. The CDR3 extends over 15 amino acids. CDR1 is SGHRS and CDR2 is YFSETQ in the germline V gene. In DNA form, the CDR3 reads TGCGCCAGCAGCTTGGTAGGAGGAAGGAATCAGCCCCAGCATTTT. Amino acids: CASSLVGGRNQPQHF.

The chain joins TRBV27 to TRBJ2-7; D remains ambiguous. Germline assignment: CDR1 MNHEY and CDR2 SMNVEV (reference sequence). Deletions cut 11 bases from V and 2 bases from J, with 19 bases between. The CDR3 is made up of 14 amino acids. CDR3: CAGPSSSPPYEQYF. The DNA for the CDR3 is TGTGCCGGTCCATCTTCGTCGCCTCCCTACGAGCAGTACTTC.

This clone was observed a single time. This CDR3 is CASSFMARAGDTYEQYF. CDR3 DNA: TGCGCCAGCAGCTTTATGGCTCGGGCAGGCGATACCTACGAGCAGTACTTC. The rearrangement joins TRBV5-1 to TRBJ2-7, with D unclear. Per germline, CDR1 SGHRS and CDR2 YFSETQ. V was trimmed by 2 bases and J by 2 bases, leaving 20 bases between them. CDR3 length: 17 residues.

Comment on this clone: At the DNA level, this CDR3 is encoded by other sequences in the same sample as well. The V gene is TRBV5-4, the J gene TRBJ2-3; no firm D call. Germline V lookup: CDR1 SGHNT, CDR2 YYREEE (reference sequence). V was clipped by 4 bases and J by 2 bases, with 5 bases between them. The CDR3 spans 12 residues. The DNA of the CDR3 is TGTGCCAGCAGCCAAGACACAGATACGCAGTATTTT. Translation gives CASSQDTDTQYF. Full variable domain (remainder filled in from reference TRBV5-4 and TRBJ2-3): ETGVTQSPTHLIKTRGQQVTLRCSSQSGHNTVSWYQQALGQGPQFIFQYYREEENGRGNFPPRFSGLQFPNYSSELNVNALELDDSALYLCASSQDTDTQYFGPGTRLTVL.

This clone was counted once. The chain joins TRBV6-6 to TRBJ2-7; possibly TRBD1 or TRBD2 for D (5 bases each). The germline V and J ends were trimmed by 5 bases and 7 bases, with 21 bases remaining between them. The CDR3 loop spans 15 amino acids. Per the germline V gene, CDR1 is MNHNY and CDR2 is SVGAGI (reference sequence). The CDR3 DNA reads as TGTGCCAGCAGTCCCGGGACCCCGTGGGCTGGTGAGCAGTACTTC. It encodes CASSPGTPWAGEQYF.

The rearrangement links TRBV6-6 to TRBJ2-5; 7 bases are shared with TRBD2. The V segment lost 2 bases and the J segment 1 base; nucleotides outside the gene matches: 7. The CDR3 totals 16 residues. Germline V CDR1 and CDR2: MNHNY, SVGAGI (reference sequence). DNA of the CDR3: TGTGCCAGCAGTTACCTGGCGGTAGCGGGCCAAGAGACCCAGTACTTC. As protein: CASSYLAVAGQETQYF.

This clone was recorded once. V is TRBV6-6 and J is TRBJ2-7, with 9 bases fitting TRBD1. Germline CDR1 is MNHNY and CDR2 is SVGAGI (reference sequence). The CDR3 spans 14 residues. J gave up 7 bases and V 2 bases, and 6 bases lay outside the gene matches. The CDR3 DNA reads as TGTGCCAGCAGTTACGGGGACAGGGTCGGAGAGCAGTACTTC. It specifies CASSYGDRVGEQYF.

This chain uses TRBV5-1 with TRBJ2-2, with a weak D call TRBD2 (6 bases). Germline V gene sequence: CDR1 SGHRS, CDR2 YFSETQ. The CDR3 runs to 15 residues. The ends were cut back, 6 bases at V and 8 bases at J, with 20 bases in the middle. The CDR3 nucleotides are TGCGCCAGCATGTCTAGCGCCGTTTATACTGGGGAGCTGTTTTTT. Translating it yields CASMSSAVYTGELFF.

The rearrangement joins TRBV7-8 to TRBJ1-4, with unresolved D. This CDR3 region has 15 residues. Germline V lookup: CDR1 SGHVS, CDR2 FQNEAQ. Trimming removed 5 bases from V and 8 bases from J, with 18 bases in between. The DNA for the CDR3 is TGTGCCAGCAGCGCCCGCCGGGTAGGTGCGGAAAAACTGTTTTTT. It codes for CASSARRVGAEKLFF.

In this sample, this clone turned up once. The rearrangement joins TRBV4-3 to TRBJ1-1, with a weak D call TRBD1 (5 bases). V lost 0 bases to trimming and J lost 4 bases, with 9 bases between them. The CDR3 contains 14 residues. Germline lookup yields CDR1 LGHNA and CDR2 YSLEER. The CDR3 is CASSQDARVTEAFF. Here the CDR3 DNA reads TGCGCCAGCAGCCAAGATGCCAGGGTCACTGAAGCTTTCTTT.

The genes are TRBV28 and TRBJ2-5, with a tentative D call TRBD1 (5 bases). V lost 6 bases and J 1 base, leaving 12 bases between the germline ends. There are 14 residues in the CDR3. Germline assignment: CDR1 MDHEN and CDR2 SYDVKM. The CDR3 nucleotides are TGTGCCAGCAGACCCCCTAGGGGCCAAGAGACCCAGTACTTC. This gives the protein CASRPPRGQETQYF.

About this clone: At the DNA level, this CDR3 is encoded by other sequences in the same sample as well. V is TRBV7-9 and J is TRBJ2-7, with 8 bases aligning to TRBD2. The V gene end was trimmed by 5 bases and the J gene end by 2 bases; junction bases not matched to a gene: 8. Germline V lookup: CDR1 SEHNR, CDR2 FQNEAQ (reference sequence). CDR3 length equals 15 residues. The CDR3 DNA follows: TGTGCCAGCAGCCGTGGCACTAGCGGAACCTACGAGCAGTACTTC. Its protein product is CASSRGTSGTYEQYF.

The gene calls are TRBV7-9 and TRBJ2-7; maybe TRBD1 (5 bases). V gave up 5 bases and J gave up 6 bases, with 11 bases separating them. This CDR3 spans 12 amino acids. Germline CDR1 and CDR2: SEHNR and FQNEAQ (reference sequence). CDR3 region: CASSPYRSEQYF. The DNA of the CDR3 is TGTGCCAGCAGCCCCTACAGGAGCGAGCAGTACTTC.

V and J are TRBV9 and TRBJ2-5; D ambiguous. Germline loops: CDR1 SGDLS, CDR2 YYNGEE. The CDR3 runs to 16 residues. V gave up 3 bases and J gave up 2 bases, with 17 bases separating them. The CDR3 protein is CASSAGQWNGQETQYF. The CDR3 bases are TGTGCCAGCAGCGCTGGTCAGTGGAATGGGCAAGAGACCCAGTACTTC.

The chain uses TRBV7-2 and TRBJ2-7; 9 bases match TRBD1. Germline CDR1 SGHTA, CDR2 FQGNSA. V trimming: 7 bases; J trimming: 5 bases; junction bases outside the gene matches: 9. This CDR3 is built from 14 residues. CDR3 amino acids: CASKKQGAPNEQYF. The CDR3 DNA reads TGTGCCAGCAAGAAACAGGGGGCGCCCAACGAGCAGTACTTC.

This rearrangement joins TRBV6-1 to TRBJ1-5; 9 bases align to TRBD1. The germline gives CDR1 MNHNS, CDR2 SASEGT. The CDR3 length is 14 residues. The V segment lost 4 bases and the J segment 7 bases; nucleotides outside the gene matches: 5. The CDR3 loop is CASSVDRGGQPQHF. Here the CDR3 DNA reads TGTGCCAGCAGTGTTGACAGGGGGGGGCAGCCCCAGCATTTT.

The chain carries TRBV11-2 and TRBJ2-3; D is possibly TRBD2 (5 bases). This CDR3 contains 13 residues. Deletions cut 3 bases from V and 2 bases from J, with 6 bases between. Germline V gene sequence: CDR1 SGHAT, CDR2 FQNNGV. This chain's CDR3 is CASSLDFTDTQYF. CDR3 in DNA: TGTGCCAGCAGCTTGGACTTCACAGATACGCAGTATTTT.